The sequence of this T cell receptor beta chain was determined in a study of blood T cell repertoires in COVID-19 (dated by TCRdb to the early 2020s). Regarding the research as a whole: Samples covering the acute and convalescent phases of COVID-19 were provided by collaborators in the United States, Italy and Spain. Subjects who had been exposed to COVID-19, were actively infected with it, or had recovered from it provided the deeply sampled blood TCRbeta repertoires that made up the dataset. The repertoires were released in a freely available public database intended as a resource for research on the immune response to SARS-CoV-2. Samples came from the ongoing ImmuneRACE study (first 160 participants) plus 1,254 subjects from 6 global collaborators. Where HLA class I and class II types were available, the types were taken from metadata supplied by the sample provider, not from assay-based typing. The material from the prospective study consisted of cDNA or gDNA derived from T cells, B-cell-depleted T cells, or PBMCs. Sample metadata almost always included a de-identified subject ID, COVID-19 status, age in years and sex. Here is what the overall study found, with its caveats: The quantity of clinical and demographic metadata differed by source and by participant and was supplied without curation.

Remarks on this clone: What antigen it recognizes has not been identified. Per-base quality was not reported, and no clone a single base away is much larger than it.

Samples from volunteer blood donors who had recovered from COVID-19 were contributed by a second Seattle source. The collaborating institutions used their own protocols to collect whole blood in K2EDTA tubes. For TCRbeta analysis, collaborators shipped samples in one of three forms: frozen whole blood, isolated PBMCs, or DNA extracted from either of those sample types. TCRbeta CDR3 regions were amplified from genomic DNA by means of the immunoSEQ Assay, a bias-controlled multiplex PCR. As for how the authors treated the data: The number of nucleated cells in each sample was estimated from the amplification of reference gene primers within the assay. Sequence reads were collapsed and filtered to measure the absolute abundance of every unique TCRbeta CDR3 rearrangement. Productive Simpson clonality was computed per sample as the square root of Simpson's diversity index over productive rearrangements. Entries here come from immuneACCESS through TCRdb and include only in-frame sequences with V and J called. Some clones fail to appear in such tables; in the studies checked, an unresolved V gene covers under half of the shortfall, and the cause of the remainder is unknown. The D gene and trimming were derived from the DNA, and the V and J assignments and clone size from that table. This sample gives 250,000 to 300,000 clones in total; around 87% of them show up just once. About 2% of the sample rests with the top ten.

Deletion took 1 base off V and 6 bases off J, with a span of 13 bases between the germline ends. As encoded in the germline V gene (reference sequence), CDR1 is LGHDT while CDR2 is YNNKEL. From its cysteine to its phenylalanine, the CDR3 spans 15 amino acids. Here the CDR3 DNA is all that survives: 45 bases in frame from base 1. The receptor's source is a woman aged 45-65 years who had recovered from COVID-19. What was sequenced was peripheral blood. In this chain, TRBV3-1 (or the pseudogene TRBV3-2) is recombined with TRBJ2-4, with TRBD2 tentatively as D gene (6 bases match). The CDR3 has the sequence CASSQVAGPLNIQYF. The nucleotide sequence reads as follows: TGTGCCAGCAGCCAAGTTGCGGGACCCCTAAACATTCAGTACTTC.